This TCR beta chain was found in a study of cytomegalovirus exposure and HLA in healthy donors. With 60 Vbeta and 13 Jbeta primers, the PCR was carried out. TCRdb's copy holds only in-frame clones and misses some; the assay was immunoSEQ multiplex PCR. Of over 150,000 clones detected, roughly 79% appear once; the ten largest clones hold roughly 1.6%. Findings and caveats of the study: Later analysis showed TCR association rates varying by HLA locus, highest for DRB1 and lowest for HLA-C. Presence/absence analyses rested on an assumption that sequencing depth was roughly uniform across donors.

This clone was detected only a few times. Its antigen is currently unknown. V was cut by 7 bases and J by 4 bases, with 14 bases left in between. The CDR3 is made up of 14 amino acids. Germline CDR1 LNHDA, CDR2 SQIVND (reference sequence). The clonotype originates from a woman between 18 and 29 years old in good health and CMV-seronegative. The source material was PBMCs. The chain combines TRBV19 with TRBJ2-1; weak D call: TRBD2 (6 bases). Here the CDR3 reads CASKEGGEYNEQFF. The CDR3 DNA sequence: TGTGCCAGTAAAGAAGGCGGGGAATACAATGAGCAGTTCTTC.